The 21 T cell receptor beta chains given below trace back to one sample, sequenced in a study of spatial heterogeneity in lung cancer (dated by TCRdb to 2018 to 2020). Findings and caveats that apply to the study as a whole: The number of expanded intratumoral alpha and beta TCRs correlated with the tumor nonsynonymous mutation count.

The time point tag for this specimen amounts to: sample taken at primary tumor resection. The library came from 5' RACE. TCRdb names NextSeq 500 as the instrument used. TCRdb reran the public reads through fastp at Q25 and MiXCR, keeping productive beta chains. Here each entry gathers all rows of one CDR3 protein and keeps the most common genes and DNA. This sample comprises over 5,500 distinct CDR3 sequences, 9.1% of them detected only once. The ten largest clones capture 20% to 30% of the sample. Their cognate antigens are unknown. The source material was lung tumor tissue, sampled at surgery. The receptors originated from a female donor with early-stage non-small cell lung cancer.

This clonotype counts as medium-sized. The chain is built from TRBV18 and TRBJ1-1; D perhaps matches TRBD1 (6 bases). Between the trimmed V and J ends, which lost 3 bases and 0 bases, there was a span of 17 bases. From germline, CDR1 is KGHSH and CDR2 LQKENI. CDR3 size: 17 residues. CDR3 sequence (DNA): TGTGCCAGCTCACCCACGATACAGGGTCTGATGAACACTGAAGCTTTCTTT. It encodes CASSPTIQGLMNTEAFF. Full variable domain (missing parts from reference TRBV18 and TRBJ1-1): NAGVMQNPRHLVRRRGQEARLRCSPMKGHSHVYWYRQLPEEGLKFMVYLQKENIIDESGMPKERFSAEFPKEGPSILRIQQVVRGDSAAYFCASSPTIQGLMNTEAFFGQGTRLTVV.

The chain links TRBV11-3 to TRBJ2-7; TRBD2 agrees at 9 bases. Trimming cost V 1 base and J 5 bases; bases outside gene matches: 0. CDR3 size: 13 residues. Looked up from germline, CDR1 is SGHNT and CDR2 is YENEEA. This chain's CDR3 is CASSLGLADEQYF. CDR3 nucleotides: TGTGCCAGCAGCTTAGGACTAGCGGACGAGCAGTACTTC.

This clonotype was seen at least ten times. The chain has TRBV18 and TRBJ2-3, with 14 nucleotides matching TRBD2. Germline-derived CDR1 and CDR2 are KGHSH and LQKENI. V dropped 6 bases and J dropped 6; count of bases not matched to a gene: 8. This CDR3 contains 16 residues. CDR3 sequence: CASSPRTSGGLDTQYF. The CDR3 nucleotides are TGTGCCAGCTCGCCGAGGACTAGCGGGGGGCTCGATACGCAGTATTTT.

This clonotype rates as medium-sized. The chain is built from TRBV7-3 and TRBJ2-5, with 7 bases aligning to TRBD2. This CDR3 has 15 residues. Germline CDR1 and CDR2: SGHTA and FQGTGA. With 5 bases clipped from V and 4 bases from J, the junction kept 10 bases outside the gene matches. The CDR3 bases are TGTGCCAGCAGCAGATGGGGGAGGGTTGGAGAGACCCAGTACTTC. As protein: CASSRWGRVGETQYF.

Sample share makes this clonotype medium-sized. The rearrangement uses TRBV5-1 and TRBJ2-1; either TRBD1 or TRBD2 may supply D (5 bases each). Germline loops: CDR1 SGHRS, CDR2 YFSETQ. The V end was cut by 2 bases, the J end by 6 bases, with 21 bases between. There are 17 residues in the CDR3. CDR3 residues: CASSFPYPGPGFNEQFF. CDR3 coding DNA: TGCGCCAGCAGCTTTCCCTATCCGGGACCGGGATTCAATGAGCAGTTCTTC.

Written as DNA, the CDR3 is TGTGCCAGCAGCTATAGCAGGAATTCCTATGGCTACACCTTC. It specifies CASSYSRNSYGYTF. The V and J genes are TRBV6-5 and TRBJ1-2; D is uncertain. Trimming took off 6 bases at V and 4 bases at J, with 15 bases between the two ends. The germline V gene encodes CDR1 MNHEY and CDR2 SVGAGI. This CDR3 has 14 residues.

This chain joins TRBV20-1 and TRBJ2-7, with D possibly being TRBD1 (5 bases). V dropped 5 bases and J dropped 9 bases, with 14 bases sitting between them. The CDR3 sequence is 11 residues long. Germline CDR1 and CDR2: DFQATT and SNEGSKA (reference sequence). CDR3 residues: CSASIGEWQYF. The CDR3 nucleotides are TGCAGTGCTTCCATAGGGGAATGGCAGTACTTC.

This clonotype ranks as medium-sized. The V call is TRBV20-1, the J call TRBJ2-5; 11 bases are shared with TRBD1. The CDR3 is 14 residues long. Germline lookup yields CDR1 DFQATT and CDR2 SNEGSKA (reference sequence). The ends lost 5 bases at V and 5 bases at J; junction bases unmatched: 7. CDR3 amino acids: CSAPDRGRGETQYF. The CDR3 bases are TGCAGTGCTCCGGACAGGGGGCGCGGTGAGACCCAGTACTTC.

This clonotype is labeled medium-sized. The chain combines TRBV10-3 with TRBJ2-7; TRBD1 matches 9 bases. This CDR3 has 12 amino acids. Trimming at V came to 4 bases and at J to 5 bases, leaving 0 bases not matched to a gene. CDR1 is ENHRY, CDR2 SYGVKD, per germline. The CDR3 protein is CAISGTGDEQYF. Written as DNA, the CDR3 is TGTGCCATCAGTGGGACAGGGGACGAGCAGTACTTC.

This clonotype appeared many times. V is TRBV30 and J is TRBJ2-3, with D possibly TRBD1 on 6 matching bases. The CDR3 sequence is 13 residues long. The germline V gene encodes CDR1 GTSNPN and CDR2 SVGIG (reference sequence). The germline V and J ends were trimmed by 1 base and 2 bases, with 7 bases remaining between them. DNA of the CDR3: TGTGCCTGGAGTGGGGACAACACAGATACGCAGTATTTT. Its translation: CAWSGDNTDTQYF.

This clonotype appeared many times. The CDR3 nucleotides are TGTGCCAGCAGTCCGGCAACCGGGACAATCTATGGCTACACCTTC. This codes for CASSPATGTIYGYTF. The rearrangement links TRBV6-5 to TRBJ1-2, with D maybe TRBD1 (6 bases). The V end lost 5 bases, the J end lost 4 bases, and 17 bases lay between the germline ends. This CDR3 has 15 amino acids. The germline V gene encodes CDR1 MNHEY and CDR2 SVGAGI.

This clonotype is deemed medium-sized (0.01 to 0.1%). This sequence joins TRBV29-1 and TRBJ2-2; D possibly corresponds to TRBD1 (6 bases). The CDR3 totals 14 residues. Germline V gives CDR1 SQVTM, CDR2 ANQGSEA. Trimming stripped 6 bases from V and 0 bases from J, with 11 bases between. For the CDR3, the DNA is TGCAGCGTCCTGGACAGAGCGAACACCGGGGAGCTGTTTTTT. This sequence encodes CSVLDRANTGELFF.

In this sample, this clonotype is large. The CDR3 nucleotides are TGCAGTGCCCTCCGAAGGGAGAGAAACACTGAAGCTTTCTTT. Protein sequence: CSALRRERNTEAFF. The chain carries TRBV20-1 and TRBJ1-1; D is unclear. Trimming took off 6 bases at V and 2 bases at J, with 16 bases between the two ends. Germline-derived CDR1 and CDR2 are DFQATT and SNEGSKA (reference sequence). The CDR3 has 14 residues.

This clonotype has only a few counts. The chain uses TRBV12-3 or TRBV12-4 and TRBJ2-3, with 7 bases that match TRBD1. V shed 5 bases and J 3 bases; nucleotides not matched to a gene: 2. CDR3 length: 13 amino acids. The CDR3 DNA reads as TGTGCCAGCAGTATGACAGGGACAGATACGCAGTATTTT. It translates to CASSMTGTDTQYF.

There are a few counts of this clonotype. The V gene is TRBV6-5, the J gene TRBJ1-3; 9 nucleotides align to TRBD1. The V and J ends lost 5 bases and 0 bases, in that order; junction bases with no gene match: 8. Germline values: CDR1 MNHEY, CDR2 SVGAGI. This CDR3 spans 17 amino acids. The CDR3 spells CASSTRTGESSGNTIYF. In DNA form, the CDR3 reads TGTGCCAGCAGTACCAGGACAGGGGAAAGCTCTGGAAACACCATATATTTT.

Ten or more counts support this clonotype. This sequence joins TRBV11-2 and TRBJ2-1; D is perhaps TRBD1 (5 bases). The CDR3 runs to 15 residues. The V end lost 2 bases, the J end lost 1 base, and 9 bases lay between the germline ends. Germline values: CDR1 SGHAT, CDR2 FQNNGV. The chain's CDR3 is CASSLSGASYNEQFF. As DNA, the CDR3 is TGTGCCAGCAGCTTAAGTGGGGCATCCTACAATGAGCAGTTCTTC.

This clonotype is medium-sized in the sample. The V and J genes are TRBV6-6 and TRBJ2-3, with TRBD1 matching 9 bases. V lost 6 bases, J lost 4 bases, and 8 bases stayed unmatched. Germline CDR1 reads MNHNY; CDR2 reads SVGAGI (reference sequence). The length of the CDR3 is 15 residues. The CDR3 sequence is CASSSGTGLADTQYF. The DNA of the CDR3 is TGTGCCAGCAGCTCCGGGACAGGGCTTGCAGATACGCAGTATTTT.

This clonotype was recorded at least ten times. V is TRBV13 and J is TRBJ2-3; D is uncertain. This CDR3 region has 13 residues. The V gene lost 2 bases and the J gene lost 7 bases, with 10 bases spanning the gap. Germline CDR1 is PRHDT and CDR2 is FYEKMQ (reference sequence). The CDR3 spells CASSLISSHTQYF. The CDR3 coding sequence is TGTGCCAGCAGCTTAATTAGTTCCCATACGCAGTATTTT.

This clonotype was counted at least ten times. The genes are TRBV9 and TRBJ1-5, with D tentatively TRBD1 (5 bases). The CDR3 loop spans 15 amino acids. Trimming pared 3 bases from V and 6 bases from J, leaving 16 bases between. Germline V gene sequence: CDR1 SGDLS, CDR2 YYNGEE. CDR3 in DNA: TGTGCCAGCAGCGGGGGCCCCGGTGAACGTCAGCCCCAGCATTTT. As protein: CASSGGPGERQPQHF.

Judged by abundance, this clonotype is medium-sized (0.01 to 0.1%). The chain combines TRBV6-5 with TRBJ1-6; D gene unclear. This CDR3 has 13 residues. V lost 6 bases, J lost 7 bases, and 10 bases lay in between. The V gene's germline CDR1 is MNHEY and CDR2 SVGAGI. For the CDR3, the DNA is TGTGCCAGCAGAGTTCGAAGGAATTCACCCCTCCACTTT. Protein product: CASRVRRNSPLHF.

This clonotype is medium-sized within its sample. CDR3 in DNA: TGCAGCGTTAGCCGGGACACGAACACTGAAGCTTTCTTT. Residues: CSVSRDTNTEAFF. The chain has TRBV29-1 and TRBJ1-1, with D possibly TRBD1 on 6 matching bases. The CDR3 length is 13 residues. Deletions cut 5 bases from V and 1 base from J, with 11 bases between. Per the germline V gene, CDR1 is SQVTM and CDR2 is ANQGSEA.